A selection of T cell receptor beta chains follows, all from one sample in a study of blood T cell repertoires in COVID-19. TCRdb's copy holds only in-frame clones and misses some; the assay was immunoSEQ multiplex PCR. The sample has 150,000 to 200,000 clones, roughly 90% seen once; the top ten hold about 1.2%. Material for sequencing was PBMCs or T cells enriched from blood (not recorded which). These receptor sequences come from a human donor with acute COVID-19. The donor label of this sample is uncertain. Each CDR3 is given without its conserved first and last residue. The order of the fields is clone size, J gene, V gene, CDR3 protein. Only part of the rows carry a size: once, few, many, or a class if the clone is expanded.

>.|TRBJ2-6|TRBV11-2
ASDRGYSGANVLT
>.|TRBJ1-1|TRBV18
ASSLQERDTEAF
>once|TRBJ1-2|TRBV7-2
ASSKQGGDYGYT
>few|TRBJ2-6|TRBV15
ATSEAASGVSGANVLT
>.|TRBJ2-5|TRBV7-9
ASSLGRALETQY
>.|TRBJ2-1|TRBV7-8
ASSYISGGGDEQF
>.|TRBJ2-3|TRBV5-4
ASRSFGVTDTQY
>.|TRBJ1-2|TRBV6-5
ASSYDRLDGYT
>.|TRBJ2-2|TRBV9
ASSVELAGGRNTGELF
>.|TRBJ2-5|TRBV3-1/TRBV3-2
ASSQDPRYQETQY
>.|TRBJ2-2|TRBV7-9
ASSFTGGVTGELF
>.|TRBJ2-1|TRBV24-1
ATSARSSYNEQF
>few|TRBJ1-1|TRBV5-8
ASSLAGTDTEAF
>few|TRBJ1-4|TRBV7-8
ASSLAGQHEKLF
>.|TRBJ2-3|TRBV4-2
ASSQELSLAVAHTDTQY
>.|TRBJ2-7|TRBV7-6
ASSPRTPDRDEQY
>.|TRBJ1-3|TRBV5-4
ASSLPQGAGNTIY
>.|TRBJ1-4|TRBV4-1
ASSQPLRGREEKLF
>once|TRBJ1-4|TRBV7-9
ASNPMTGGEKLF
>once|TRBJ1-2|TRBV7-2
ASSLAPGRAGRGYGYT
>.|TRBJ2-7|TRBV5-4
ASSLRGAGTNTYEQY
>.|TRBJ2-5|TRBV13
ASSSGTNQQETQY
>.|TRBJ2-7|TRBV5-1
ASSFGLAKTYEQY
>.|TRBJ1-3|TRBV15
ATSREGGTFSGNTIY
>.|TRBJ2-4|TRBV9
ASSPSVGANIQY
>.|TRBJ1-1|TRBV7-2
ASSLVGTGNTEAF
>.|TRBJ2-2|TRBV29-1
SVVGPGYTGELF
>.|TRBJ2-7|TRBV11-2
ASSLGTSDLEQY
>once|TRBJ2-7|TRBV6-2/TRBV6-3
ASSSPPATGFYEQY
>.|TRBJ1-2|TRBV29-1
SVEAGSDRANYGYT
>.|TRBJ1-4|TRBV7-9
ASSLRTGIDHEKLF
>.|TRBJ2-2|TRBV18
ASSEQGSSTGELF
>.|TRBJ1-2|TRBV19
ASSTQDYGYT
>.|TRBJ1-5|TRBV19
ASSAQTGSNQPQH
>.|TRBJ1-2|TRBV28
ASSLPGQGVYGYT
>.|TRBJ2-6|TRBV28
ASSTDPQGSGANVLT
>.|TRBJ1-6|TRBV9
ASSPSGQGLYSPLH
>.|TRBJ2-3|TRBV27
ASSFRRQVLSTDTQY
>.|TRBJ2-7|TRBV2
ASSRDRGPFYEQY
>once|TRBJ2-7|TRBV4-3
ASSQGLGGSYEQY
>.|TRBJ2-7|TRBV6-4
ASRGQGSYEQY
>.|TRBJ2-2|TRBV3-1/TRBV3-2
ASSQGLAGPYGGELF
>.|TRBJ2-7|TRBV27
ASSKGGVPYEQY
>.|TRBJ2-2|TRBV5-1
ASSQGRVNTGELF
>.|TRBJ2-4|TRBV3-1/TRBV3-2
ASSLGQGQNIQY
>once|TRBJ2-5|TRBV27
ASSLTVGETQY
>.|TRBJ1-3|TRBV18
ASSPGGSSGNTIY
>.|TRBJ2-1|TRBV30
AWSDSGGASEQF
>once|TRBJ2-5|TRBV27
ASSLTPTSGETQY
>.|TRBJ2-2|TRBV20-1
SASKGGGTGELF
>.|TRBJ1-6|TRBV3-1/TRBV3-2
ASSPRGGVYNSPLH
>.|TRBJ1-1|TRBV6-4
ASSATGQSEAF
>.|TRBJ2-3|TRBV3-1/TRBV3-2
ASSQRGGGRTDTQY